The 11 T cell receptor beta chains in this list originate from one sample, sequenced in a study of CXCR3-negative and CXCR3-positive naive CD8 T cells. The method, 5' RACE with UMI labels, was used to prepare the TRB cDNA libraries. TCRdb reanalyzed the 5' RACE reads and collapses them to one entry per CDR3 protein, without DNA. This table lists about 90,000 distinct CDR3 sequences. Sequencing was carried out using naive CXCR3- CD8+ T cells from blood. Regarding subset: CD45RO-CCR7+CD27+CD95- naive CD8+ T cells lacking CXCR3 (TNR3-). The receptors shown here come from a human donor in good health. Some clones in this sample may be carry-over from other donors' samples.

The CDR3 spells CASSEDPAPRDPLSMDF. The genes are TRBV2 and TRBJ2-5; as DNA is missing, the TRBD2 call by TCRdb cannot be tested. CDR3 size: 17 residues. From germline, CDR1 is SNHLY and CDR2 FYNNEI.

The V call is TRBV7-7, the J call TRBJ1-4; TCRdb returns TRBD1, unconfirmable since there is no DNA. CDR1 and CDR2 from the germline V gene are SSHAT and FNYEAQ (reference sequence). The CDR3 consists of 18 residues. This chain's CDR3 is CASSPTPVTVATNEKLFF.

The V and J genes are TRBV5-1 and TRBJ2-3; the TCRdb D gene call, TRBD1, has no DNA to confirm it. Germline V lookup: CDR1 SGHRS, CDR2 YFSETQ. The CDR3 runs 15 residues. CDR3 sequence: CASSFGGSSTDTQYF.

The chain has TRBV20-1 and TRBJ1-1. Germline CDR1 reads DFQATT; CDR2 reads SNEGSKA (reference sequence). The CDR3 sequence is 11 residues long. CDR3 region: CSATVNTEAFF.

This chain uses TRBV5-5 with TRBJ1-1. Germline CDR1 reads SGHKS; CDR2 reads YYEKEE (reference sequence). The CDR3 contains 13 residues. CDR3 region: CASSNLGNTEAFF.

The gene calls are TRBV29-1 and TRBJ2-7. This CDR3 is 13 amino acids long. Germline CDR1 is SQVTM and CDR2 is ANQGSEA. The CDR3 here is CSVESPYAHEQYF.

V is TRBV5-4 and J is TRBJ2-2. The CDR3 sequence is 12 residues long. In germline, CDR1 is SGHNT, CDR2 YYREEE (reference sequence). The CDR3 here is CASSRVPGELFF.

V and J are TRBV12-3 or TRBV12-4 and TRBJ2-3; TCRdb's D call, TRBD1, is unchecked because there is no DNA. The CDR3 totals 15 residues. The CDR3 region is CASSKGQGSIDTQYF.

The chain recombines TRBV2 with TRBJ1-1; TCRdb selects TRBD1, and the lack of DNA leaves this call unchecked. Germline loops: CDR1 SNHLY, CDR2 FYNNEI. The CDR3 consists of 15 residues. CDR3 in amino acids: CASSVPPGQRAEAFF.

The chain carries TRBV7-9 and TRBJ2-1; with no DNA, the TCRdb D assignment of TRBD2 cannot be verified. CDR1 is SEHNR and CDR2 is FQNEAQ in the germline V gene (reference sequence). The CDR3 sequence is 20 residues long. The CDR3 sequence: CASSHANPAGGNLQDNEQFF. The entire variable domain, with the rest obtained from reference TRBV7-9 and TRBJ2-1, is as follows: DTGVSQNPRHKITKRGQNVTFRCDPISEHNRLYWYRQTLGQGPEFLTYFQNEAQLEKSRLLSDRFSAERPKGSFSTLEIQRTEQGDSAMYLCASSHANPAGGNLQDNEQFFGPGTRLTVL.

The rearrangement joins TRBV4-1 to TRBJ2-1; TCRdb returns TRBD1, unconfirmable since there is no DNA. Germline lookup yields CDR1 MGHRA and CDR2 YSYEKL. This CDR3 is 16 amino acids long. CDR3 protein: CASSQPRDRGFDEQFF.